These 6 T cell receptor beta chains share one sample of origin, sequenced in a study of PD-1 blockade in classical Hodgkin lymphoma. Assay: immunoSEQ multiplex PCR; the TCRdb copy retains only in-frame clones and omits some. The table lists tens of thousands of clones, 80% of them singletons. Time point specified: cycle 4 day 1 (C4D1), after more than five weeks of nivolumab. With no exception, relapse followed autologous stem cell transplantation in all patients, and brentuximab vedotin exposure varied. The specimen comprised peripheral blood mononuclear cells (PBMCs), sampled before the fourth cycle of nivolumab. These receptor sequences come from a human donor with classical Hodgkin lymphoma.

The rearrangement links TRBV27 to TRBJ1-2; 9 bases align to TRBD1. The length of the CDR3 is 14 residues. Looked up from germline, CDR1 is MNHEY and CDR2 is SMNVEV (reference sequence). With 3 bases clipped from V and 7 bases from J, the junction kept 6 bases outside the gene matches. The CDR3 DNA reads as TGTGCCAGCAGTTTCGGACAGGGGTGGCCTGGCTACACCTTC. Translating gives CASSFGQGWPGYTF.

The chain combines TRBV6-4 with TRBJ1-5; 9 positions match TRBD1. Trimming took 5 bases from V and 8 from J; bases not matched to a gene: 4. The CDR3 consists of 13 residues. Germline CDR1 and CDR2: MRHNA and SNTAGT. DNA for the CDR3: TGTGCCAGCAGTATGGGACAGGGCAAGCCCCAGCATTTT. It translates to CASSMGQGKPQHF.

This clone rates as medium-sized. J is TRBJ2-7 and V is TRBV23-1; unclear D gene. TRBV23-1 belongs to the ORF category, with a function that is uncertain. The V and J ends lost 4 bases and 3 bases respectively, with 13 bases between them. The CDR3 is 14 amino acids. The CDR3 DNA reads TGCGCCAGCAGTCCCCACAAGAGGCGCTACGAGCAGTACTTC. Protein: CASSPHKRRYEQYF.

The chain combines TRBV4-1 with TRBJ2-7; D is unresolved. Between the trimmed V and J ends, which lost 0 bases and 2 bases, there was a span of 14 bases. Germline values: CDR1 MGHRA, CDR2 YSYEKL. The CDR3 covers 16 residues. The CDR3 is CASSQDQWTGAYEQYF. The CDR3 coding sequence is TGCGCCAGCAGCCAAGATCAATGGACGGGCGCCTACGAGCAGTACTTC.

The V call is TRBV5-4, the J call TRBJ2-5; 12 nucleotides agree with TRBD1. The J call could be wrong; TRBJ2-7 is a better fit for the DNA end. CDR1 SGHNT and CDR2 YYREEE come from the germline V gene (reference sequence). The CDR3 covers 15 residues. The CDR3, as DNA: TGTGCCAGCAGCCGGGGACAGGGGGCAACGACCGAGCAGTACTTC. It translates to CASSRGQGATTEQYF.

This rearrangement joins TRBV18 to TRBJ2-5, with D possibly TRBD1 on 6 matching bases. The germline V gene has CDR1 KGHSH and CDR2 LQKENI. Trimming left V 6 bases short and J 5 bases short, with 19 bases between. The length of the CDR3 is 15 residues. The CDR3 here is CASSLSTGRGETQYF. The CDR3 DNA follows: TGTGCCAGCTCGCTAAGCACAGGGAGAGGGGAGACCCAGTACTTC.